This T cell receptor beta chain was obtained from a study of T-cell memory formation after mild COVID-19. About this clonotype: The antigen is unknown.

CDR1 is SEHNR, CDR2 FQNEAQ, per germline (reference sequence). The CDR3 sequence is 13 residues long. The V end lost 0 bases, the J end lost 9 bases, and 11 bases lay between the germline ends. Study results and limitations: Proof of SARS-CoV-2 specificity was absent for the second-wave clones that crested on day 37.

Constant-segment primers were used for 5'RACE, and the resulting TCR alpha and TCR beta cDNA libraries carried sample barcodes and UMIs. TCRdb called the 5' RACE reads again in MiXCR, with one record for every CDR3 protein. The sample carries about 270,000 distinct CDR3 sequences, around 15% recorded once. This clonotype was obtained from a man younger than 35 who had mild COVID-19 (a few samples of this study predate the infection). Cell type and time point are not known. The source material was PBMCs or a T cell subset sorted from them (not recorded which). The chain has TRBV7-9 and TRBJ1-1; D may be TRBD1 (5 bases). The CDR3 spells CASSLAGTLKAFF. CDR3 nucleotides: TGTGCCAGCAGCTTAGCAGGGACTCTGAAAGCTTTCTTT.